This TCR beta chain was retrieved from a study of T cell responses to AZD1222 COVID-19 vaccine. V dropped 1 base and J dropped 1 base, with 14 bases sitting between them. Germline V lookup: CDR1 LGHNA, CDR2 YNFKEQ. The CDR3 sequence is 16 residues long. Findings and limits, study-wide: Receipt of two AZD1222 doses was followed by a rise in Spike-specific TCR breadth and depth.

Notes on this clone: Its antigen is as yet unknown.

Sequencing was performed with immunoSEQ multiplex PCR; in TCRdb, only in-frame clones are kept and a portion is missing. This sample has 150,000 to 200,000 clones; approximately 91% occur once, and the top ten carry 1% to 1.5%. The sequence derives from an adult who received the AZD1222 COVID-19 vaccine. The chain couples TRBV4-2 to TRBJ2-7; weak D call: TRBD2 (6 bases). The specimen was peripheral blood, collected 28 days after the second AZD1222 dose. The CDR3 protein is CASSQVTRGMSYEQYF. For the CDR3, the DNA is TGTGCCAGCAGCCAAGTTACTCGCGGGATGTCCTACGAGCAGTACTTC.